This section outlines one T cell receptor beta chain sequence together with its context. Its antigen is currently unknown. V was clipped by 4 bases and J by 8 bases, with 12 bases between them. Looked up from germline, CDR1 is MNHEY and CDR2 is SMNVEV (reference sequence). The CDR3 runs to 13 residues. TCRdb redid the calling of the RACE reads with MiXCR, one entry per CDR3 protein. The profile shows about 70,000 distinct CDR3 sequences, 7.5% to 9.5% of them singletons. This specimen comes from a study of human T cells and chemical hapten exposure. Study-wide context: Small pooled library volume differences chiefly drove per-sample TCR yield variation.

Time point in this sample: patch test 2, 6 weeks after DPC sensitization. Described treatment: therapeutic diphenylcyclopropenone sensitization with weekly scalp DPC. Every patch test was put on after a blood sample was taken. Study observations and caveats: Expanded TCRs formed significantly more large CDR3 similarity clusters than controls.

The sequenced sample was whole blood, obtained in connection with sensitization to the hapten diphenylcyclopropenone (DPC). V usage is TRBV27 and J usage is TRBJ2-1; D ambiguous. This clonotype was obtained from a woman aged 50 to 60 with alopecia areata. Some clones in this sample may be carry-over from other donors' samples. CDR3 nucleotide sequence: TGTGCCAGCAGTTCCGTCCCTCTTCATGAGCAGTTCTTC. Its translation: CASSSVPLHEQFF.